This entry features one TCR beta chain sequence. This clone's antigen is unknown. Base qualities are not provided; no much larger clone lies one nucleotide away. Healthy HIV-negative adults with no recently reported acute infections or vaccinations were included as donors. Every donor was a Caucasian adult living in Nashville, Tennessee, USA. CD4+ T cells were enriched by magnetic negative selection, after which naive cells were positively selected on CD45RA and the negative fraction was taken as the memory subset. Blood was obtained by leukapheresis, after which PBMCs were separated by Ficoll-Histopaque density gradient centrifugation and cryopreserved in liquid nitrogen vapor phase. Analytical flow cytometry was used to check the purity and quantity of each magnetically sorted T cell population. Genomic DNA was isolated from every sorted fraction and measured by UV absorbance on a Nanodrop 2000c.

The data originate from a study of shared clonotypes between healthy human individuals (dated by TCRdb to 2020 to 2021). General notes on the study: The cohort comprised two women and three men aged 18 to 49 years. For each donor, CD4 naive and CD4 memory were each run on three plates, CD8 naive on two plates, and CD8 memory on one plate. The study deeply sequenced blood TCR repertoires of about 5 healthy adults to estimate repertoire size and the extent of clonotype sharing between individuals. To increase sequencing depth and limit assay-specific biases, different laboratories used diverse techniques to prepare libraries and sequence TCR repertoires. Between about 0.85 and 10 billion PBMCs per donor were obtained by leukapheresis.

Using the deep immunoSEQ assay, multiplex PCR amplified TCR CDR3 regions from genomic DNA. Genomic DNA extracted from each cell subset was distributed evenly over all wells of several immunoSEQ 96-well plates, and each plate served as one replicate. For sorted subsets, each replicate PCR was loaded with about 0.2 ug genomic DNA, equivalent to 25,000 to 30,000 T cell genomes. The purified libraries were quantified using a Qubit 3.0 fluorometer, sized with a Bioanalyzer 2100, and then quantified again using the KAPA Library Quantification kit. Every immunoSEQ 96-well plate was sequenced on a separate single-read 150-cycle Illumina NextSeq 550 flow cell. On the study's bioinformatics: The immunoSEQ output contained only junctional sequences without quality scores, so filtering could not match that applied to full-length reads. Sequences were annotated with PyIR, a Python wrapper for IgBLAST v1.9, and V/J genes and CDR3 were assigned using IMGT germline references. Reads were filtered out if the reads had weak V/J assignments (E-value above 1e-6), no CDR3, stop codons, out-of-frame junctions, or ambiguous translated residues. V3J clonotypes were defined as sequences sharing an identical inferred V gene, J gene, and CDR3 amino acid sequence. To compute the percentage overlap between repertoires, the number of shared unique clonotypes was divided by the size of the smaller repertoire. Repertoire richness was assessed with RTK rarefaction, the Chao1 estimator, and Recon v2.1 estimates of unobserved clonotypes. For all TCRbeta clonotypes obtained by the gDNA method from four donors, generation probabilities were computed with OLGA. As stored in TCRdb, this immuneACCESS dataset retains in-frame rearrangements with V and J assigned. A fraction of the clones does not appear; measured against another copy, unresolved V genes explain less than half of the discrepancy, and the remainder lacks a known reason. Clone size and V and J calls were adopted from that table, with D and trimming inferred from the DNA. This sample has about 520,000 clones in its table, and roughly 95% of those were observed once. The top ten clonotypes cover about 0.068% of the sample.

Overall results and qualifications from the work: Rarefaction of sorted-subset datasets indicated incomplete sequencing despite the large sequencing depth. Across a few donors, around 5% of naive CD4, approximately 3.5% of naive CD8, under 2.5% of memory CD4, and approximately 0.4% of memory CD8 clonotypes were shared. Compared with non-shared clonotypes, the clonotypes found in all four sorted-subset donors had higher generation probabilities. The genetic and exposure-history diversity represented was limited by the small number of donors. Based on pairwise subsampling, the degree of clonotype sharing among donors was expected to be affected by sequencing depth. Only blood was sampled, and tissue TCR repertoires likely differ from those in blood. Larger estimated clonotype richness was generally found for naive subsets than for memory subsets.

The sample comprised naive CD4+ T cells sorted from blood. Read against the paper, the sample's cell subset or site label means: CD45RA+ positively selected. The sequence came from a woman in her 30s in good health.

The nucleotide sequence reads TGTGCCAGCAGCCCGGGACTCCGACAGCCCCAGCATTTT. Its translation reads: CASSPGLRQPQHF. The sequence joins TRBV28 to TRBJ1-5, and possibly TRBD1, on 5 matching bases. Including cysteine and phenylalanine, the CDR3 has 13 amino acids. Solely the CDR3 DNA is kept, with 39 bases framed from the first base. V lost 6 bases and J lost 7 bases; the stretch between them is 13 bases long. From a lookup of the germline V gene, CDR1 and CDR2 are MDHEN and SYDVKM.